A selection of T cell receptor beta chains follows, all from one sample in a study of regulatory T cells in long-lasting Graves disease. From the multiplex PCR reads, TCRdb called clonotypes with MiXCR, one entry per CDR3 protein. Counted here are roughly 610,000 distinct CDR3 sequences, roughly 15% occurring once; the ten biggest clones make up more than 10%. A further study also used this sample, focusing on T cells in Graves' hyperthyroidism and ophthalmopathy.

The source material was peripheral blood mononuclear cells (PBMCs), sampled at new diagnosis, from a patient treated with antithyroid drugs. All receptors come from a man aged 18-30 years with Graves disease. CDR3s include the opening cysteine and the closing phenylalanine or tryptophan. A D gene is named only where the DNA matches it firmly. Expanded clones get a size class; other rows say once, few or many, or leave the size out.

cdr3_nt: TGTGCCAGCAGTGGCTATCCGACTAGCGGGAGCTACGAGCAGTACTTC
cdr3_aa: CASSGYPTSGSYEQYF
v_call: TRBV6-1
j_call: TRBJ2-7
d_call: TRBD2
clone_size: NA

cdr3_nt: TGTGCCAGCAGCTTAAGGACTAGCGGGAAGGAGACCCAGTACTTC
cdr3_aa: CASSLRTSGKETQYF
v_call: TRBV7-9
j_call: TRBJ2-5
d_call: TRBD2
clone_size: NA

cdr3_nt: TGTGCCGGACAGGGGTCGGGGGAAAAACTGTTTTTT
cdr3_aa: CAGQGSGEKLFF
v_call: TRBV30
j_call: TRBJ1-4
d_call: TRBD1
clone_size: many

cdr3_nt: TGTGCCAGCAGTGCACGGGGGGCCTACAATGAGCAGTTCTTC
cdr3_aa: CASSARGAYNEQFF
v_call: TRBV2
j_call: TRBJ2-1
d_call: TRBD2
clone_size: many

cdr3_nt: TGCGCCAGCAGCGACCGGGACAGGGGCAACTATGGCTACACCTTC
cdr3_aa: CASSDRDRGNYGYTF
v_call: TRBV5-1
j_call: TRBJ1-2
d_call: TRBD1
clone_size: NA

cdr3_nt: TGTGCCAGCAGCCCGAGGGACAGGGGAGACAATGAGCAGTTCTTC
cdr3_aa: CASSPRDRGDNEQFF
v_call: TRBV12-3/TRBV12-4
j_call: TRBJ2-1
d_call: TRBD1
clone_size: many

cdr3_nt: TGTGCCAGCAGTTATGTAGCGGGAGAGGAAGGTGAGCAGTTCTTC
cdr3_aa: CASSYVAGEEGEQFF
v_call: TRBV6-9
j_call: TRBJ2-1
d_call: TRBD2
clone_size: NA

cdr3_nt: TGTGCCAGCAGTTTATCCCGCCATCCCTACGAGCAGTACTTC
cdr3_aa: CASSLSRHPYEQYF
v_call: TRBV27
j_call: TRBJ2-7
d_call: NA
clone_size: few

cdr3_nt: TGTGCCAGCAGCCCGGGACACACCAAAAACATTCAGTACTTC
cdr3_aa: CASSPGHTKNIQYF
v_call: TRBV12-3/TRBV12-4
j_call: TRBJ2-4
d_call: NA
clone_size: many

cdr3_nt: TGTGCCAGCAGTTTGCCCGGGACCCCGGGGGTTAAGGGCTACACCTTC
cdr3_aa: CASSLPGTPGVKGYTF
v_call: TRBV12-3/TRBV12-4
j_call: TRBJ1-2
d_call: NA
clone_size: NA

cdr3_nt: TGTGCCGCCCACCAGCTCGGGGAGCTGTTTTTT
cdr3_aa: CAAHQLGELFF
v_call: TRBV6-1
j_call: TRBJ2-2
d_call: NA
clone_size: NA

cdr3_nt: TGCAGCGTTGGTATCGAGGGGGCTGGTAATGAGCAGTTCTTC
cdr3_aa: CSVGIEGAGNEQFF
v_call: TRBV29-1
j_call: TRBJ2-1
d_call: TRBD1
clone_size: NA

cdr3_nt: TGTGCCAGCAGTGAATGGACTAGCGGTAACACCGGGGAGCTGTTTTTT
cdr3_aa: CASSEWTSGNTGELFF
v_call: TRBV25-1
j_call: TRBJ2-2
d_call: TRBD2
clone_size: few

cdr3_nt: TGCGCCAGCAGCTTGAGTATTGCAGACACCATATATTTT
cdr3_aa: CASSLSIADTIYF
v_call: TRBV5-1
j_call: TRBJ1-3
d_call: NA
clone_size: few

cdr3_nt: TGCAGTGCCCAGACGGTGTATAGCAATCAGCCCCAGCATTTT
cdr3_aa: CSAQTVYSNQPQHF
v_call: TRBV20-1
j_call: TRBJ1-5
d_call: NA
clone_size: NA

cdr3_nt: TGCAGCATTTCCGGGGACAGGGGTGCGAGAACTGAAGCTTTCTTT
cdr3_aa: CSISGDRGARTEAFF
v_call: TRBV29-1
j_call: TRBJ1-1
d_call: TRBD1
clone_size: NA

cdr3_nt: TGCACCCAGACTCCAGCGGGCAATCAGCCCCAGCATTTT
cdr3_aa: CTQTPAGNQPQHF
v_call: TRBV20-1
j_call: TRBJ1-5
d_call: NA
clone_size: NA

cdr3_nt: TGTGCCAGCAGCTTGACCGCGGACAGGGGAGCTAACTATGGCTACACCTTC
cdr3_aa: CASSLTADRGANYGYTF
v_call: TRBV7-9
j_call: TRBJ1-2
d_call: TRBD1
clone_size: few

cdr3_nt: TGCGCCAGCAGCCATCCTTCCGCCGGGACAGGGGGCTTCGAGCAGTACTTC
cdr3_aa: CASSHPSAGTGGFEQYF
v_call: TRBV4-1
j_call: TRBJ2-7
d_call: TRBD1
clone_size: NA